What follows is one T cell receptor (beta chain) and its context. V gave up 6 bases and J gave up 0 bases, with 12 bases separating them. Germline V gene lookup returns CDR1 SGHDN and CDR2 FVKESK. The CDR3 consists of 16 residues. This record comes from a study of blood T cell repertoires in COVID-19. Overall study context: Acute and convalescent COVID-19 samples came from the United States, Italy and Spain. T cells, B-cell-depleted T cells, or PBMCs supplied cDNA or gDNA.

The authors' processing: Quantification of nucleated cells was approximated via reference gene primer amplification. Data came from immunoSEQ multiplex PCR; TCRdb stores just in-frame clones and leaves some out. V and J calls and clone size follow that table, whereas D and trimming were derived from the DNA. The table records more than 95,000 clones, roughly nine tenths of them present only once. V usage is TRBV14 and J usage is TRBJ1-6; D not certain. Sample: peripheral blood. The TCR comes from a human donor in a cohort sampled during active COVID-19. CDR3 protein: CASSRKSGSYNSPLHF. The CDR3 DNA sequence: TGTGCCAGCAGTCGGAAGTCGGGCTCCTATAATTCACCCCTCCACTTT. Filled out from reference TRBV14 and TRBJ1-6, the complete variable domain reads EAGVTQFPSHSVIEKGQTVTLRCDPISGHDNLYWYRRVMGKEIKFLLHFVKESKQDESGMPNNRFLAERTGGTYSTLKVQPAELEDSGVYFCASSRKSGSYNSPLHFGNGTRLTVT.